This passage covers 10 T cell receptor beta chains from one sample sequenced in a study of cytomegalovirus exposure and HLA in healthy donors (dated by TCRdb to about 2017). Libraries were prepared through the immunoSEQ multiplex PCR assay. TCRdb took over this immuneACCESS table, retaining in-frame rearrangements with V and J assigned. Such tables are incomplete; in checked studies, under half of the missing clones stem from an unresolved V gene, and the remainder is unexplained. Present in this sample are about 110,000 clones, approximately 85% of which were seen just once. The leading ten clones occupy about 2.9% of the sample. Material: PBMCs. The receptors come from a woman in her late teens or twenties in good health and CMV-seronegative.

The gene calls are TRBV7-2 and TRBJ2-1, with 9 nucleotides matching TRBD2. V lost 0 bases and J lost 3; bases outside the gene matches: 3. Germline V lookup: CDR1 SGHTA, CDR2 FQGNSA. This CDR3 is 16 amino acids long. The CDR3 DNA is TGTGCCAGCAGCTTAGCTAGCGGGGGACTCTACAATGAGCAGTTCTTC. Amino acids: CASSLASGGLYNEQFF.

DNA of the CDR3: TGCGCCAGCAGCTTGGGGACAGGGATCCACGAGCAGTACTTC. As protein: CASSLGTGIHEQYF. The chain joins TRBV5-1 to TRBJ2-7; TRBD1 matches 8 bases. The trim removed 0 bases at V and 5 bases at J, leaving 4 bases unmatched. Germline V gives CDR1 SGHRS, CDR2 YFSETQ. The CDR3 totals 14 residues.

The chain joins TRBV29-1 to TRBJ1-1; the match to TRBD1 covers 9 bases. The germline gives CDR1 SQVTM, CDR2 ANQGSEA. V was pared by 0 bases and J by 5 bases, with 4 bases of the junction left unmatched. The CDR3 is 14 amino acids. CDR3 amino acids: CSVEDTGGGTEAFF. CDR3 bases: TGCAGCGTTGAAGATACAGGGGGCGGAACTGAAGCTTTCTTT.

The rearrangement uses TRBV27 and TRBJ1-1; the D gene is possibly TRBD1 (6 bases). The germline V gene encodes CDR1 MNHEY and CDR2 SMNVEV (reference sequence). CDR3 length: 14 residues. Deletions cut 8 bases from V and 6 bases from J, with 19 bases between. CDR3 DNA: TGTGCCAGCCGTAACAGGGTCTCAGTGGCTGAAGCTTTCTTT. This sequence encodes CASRNRVSVAEAFF.

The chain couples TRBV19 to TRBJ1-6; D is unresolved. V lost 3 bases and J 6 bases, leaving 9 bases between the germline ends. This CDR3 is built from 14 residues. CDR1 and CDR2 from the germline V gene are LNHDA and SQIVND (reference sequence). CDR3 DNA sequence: TGTGCCAGTAGTATCGGGTCCGGTAATTCACCCCTCCACTTT. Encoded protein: CASSIGSGNSPLHF.

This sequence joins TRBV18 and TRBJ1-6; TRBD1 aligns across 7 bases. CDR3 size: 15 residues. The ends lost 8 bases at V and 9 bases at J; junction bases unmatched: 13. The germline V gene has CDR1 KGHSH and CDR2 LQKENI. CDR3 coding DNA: TGTGCCAGCCGATCAGGGGGAATCTCGGGTTCACCCCTCCACTTT. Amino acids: CASRSGGISGSPLHF.

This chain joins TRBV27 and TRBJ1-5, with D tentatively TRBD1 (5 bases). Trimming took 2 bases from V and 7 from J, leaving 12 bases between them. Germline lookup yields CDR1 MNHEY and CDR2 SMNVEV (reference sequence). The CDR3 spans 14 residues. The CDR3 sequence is CASSLAGGNQPQHF. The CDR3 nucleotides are TGTGCCAGCAGTTTAGCGGGGGGAAACCAGCCCCAGCATTTT.

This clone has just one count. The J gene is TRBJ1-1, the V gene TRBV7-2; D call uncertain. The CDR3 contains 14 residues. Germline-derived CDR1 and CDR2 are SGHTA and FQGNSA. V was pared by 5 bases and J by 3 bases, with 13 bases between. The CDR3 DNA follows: TGTGCCAGCAGCACCTATTCCATCCACACTGAAGCTTTCTTT. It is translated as CASSTYSIHTEAFF.

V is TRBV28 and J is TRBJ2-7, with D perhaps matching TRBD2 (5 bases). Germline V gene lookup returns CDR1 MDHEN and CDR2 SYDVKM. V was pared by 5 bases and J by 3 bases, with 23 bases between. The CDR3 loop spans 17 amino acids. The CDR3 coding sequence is TGTGCCAGCAGTGTCCCCGGGTTTGGCAGGACTTTCTACGAGCAGTACTTC. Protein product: CASSVPGFGRTFYEQYF. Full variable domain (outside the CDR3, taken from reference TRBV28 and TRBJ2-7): DVKVTQSSRYLVKRTGEKVFLECVQDMDHENMFWYRQDPGLGLRLIYFSYDVKMKEKGDIPEGYSVSREKKERFSLILESASTNQTSMYLCASSVPGFGRTFYEQYFGPGTRLTVT.

The CDR3 DNA is TGTGCCAGCAGCTTAGGGTCTATGAACACTGAAGCTTTCTTT. This codes for CASSLGSMNTEAFF. This chain connects TRBV11-1 to TRBJ1-1; D uncertain. V was clipped by 1 base and J by 0 bases, with 6 bases between them. Germline V CDR1 and CDR2: SGHAT, FQDESV (reference sequence). The CDR3 contains 14 residues.